What follows describes a single TCR beta chain. In its sample, this clonotype was seen many times. No cognate antigen has been identified for it. No base quality information exists; no much larger clone differs at one position. Expansion of CD8+CD57+ cells had been shown by flow cytometry in the patients chosen for sequencing. All patients had severe acquired aplastic anemia diagnosed by International Study of Aplastic Anemia and Agranulocytosis and Camitta criteria. No therapy had been received by the patients at the time of blood sampling. In the study, sorted CD4+ and CD8+ blood T cells from patients with severe aplastic anemia and from healthy subjects underwent deep sequencing of TCR repertoires. In the USA, patient enrollment took place under clinicaltrials.gov protocols 00001620, 01623167, 00001397, 00071045, 00081523 and 00961064. Ficoll-Paque density gradient centrifugation was used to isolate peripheral blood mononuclear cells. Before DNA extraction, CD4+ and CD8+ T cells were sorted with FACS or magnetic beads.

The sample is drawn from a study of CD8+CD57+ T cells in acquired aplastic anemia listed by TCRdb under 2018. The study in broad terms: Extracted DNA from sorted CD4+ and CD8+ cells averaged about 2.9 ug, ranging from roughly 0.2 to 30 ug. A CD8+CD57+ expansion meant a frequency higher than the mean frequency seen in healthy subjects.

Profiling of TCR beta VDJ combinations and CDR3 sequences used genomic DNA as the template. An Illumina HiSeq 2000 was the platform used for TCR repertoire sequencing. The authors processed their data as follows. TRBV/TRBJ rearrangement plots, CDR3 size and DJ length profiles, and Simpson's diversity index were used to assess repertoires. The most abundant DNA sequence in the deep sequencing data was defined as the immunodominant clone. CDR3 amino acid sequences were screened for sharing across subjects and compared with published repertoires and the VDJdb database. The public sequencing data were trimmed at Q25 with fastp and processed into clonotypes with MiXCR by TCRdb, which kept only in-frame beta chains. Under each unique CDR3 protein, matching rows form one entry showing the most common genes and DNA. TCRdb's processing, not the authors', yielded these V and J calls. The sample table holds more than 150,000 distinct CDR3 sequences, of which about half were seen once. The top ten clones comprise more than 1.5% of the sample.

V is reduced by 3 bases and J by 4 bases, leaving a spacing of 4 bases between them. From the cysteine through the phenylalanine, the CDR3 covers 12 amino acids. The DNA shown is the 36-base CDR3, in frame from base 1. As encoded in the germline V gene (reference sequence), CDR1 is LGHDT while CDR2 is YNNKEL. What the authors observed across the whole study: Patients and healthy controls showed no significant difference in CD8+ Simpson's diversity (P=0.060). Although some 28 CD8+ CDR3 sequences were shared by patients and controls, these sequences appeared highly expressed in patients and within the immunodominant clones of patients.

Recombination linked TRBV3-1 to TRBJ1-5, with no reliable assignment of the D segment. The receptor was derived from a human donor with aplastic anemia. Sample: sorted CD4+, CD8+, or CD8+CD57+ T cells (not recorded which) from PBMCs. The DNA sequence is given as TGTGCCAGCAGCCAGGATAATCAGCCCCAGCATTTT. This is translated as CASSQDNQPQHF.